These T cell receptor beta chains were read from a single sample in a study of early T cells in non-severe SARS-CoV-2 infection. One entry per CDR3 protein, called by TCRdb with MiXCR from the 5' RACE reads. The sample holds approximately 69,000 distinct CDR3 sequences; more than 10% are singletons and the top ten take roughly 3.8%. The sample comprised whole blood. These receptors were collected from an adult who was a healthcare worker with PCR-confirmed SARS-CoV-2 infection or an uninfected control (not recorded which). Each CDR3 is given with its conserved first and last residue. The D gene is left open where the match is weak. Expanded clones get a size class; other rows say once, few or many, or leave the size out.

V gene	D gene	clone size	J gene	CDR3 protein	CDR3 DNA
TRBV7-6	NA	NA	TRBJ2-7	CASSFQTGLHYEQYF	TGTGCCAGCAGCTTCCAGACAGGATTACACTACGAGCAGTACTTC
TRBV3-1	NA	NA	TRBJ1-1	CASSQDGAIGAFF	TGTGCCAGCAGCCAAGATGGGGCGATAGGAGCTTTCTTT
TRBV5-1	TRBD2	few	TRBJ2-3	CASSLVRTGLLAGGDTQYF	TGCGCCAGCAGCTTGGTGAGGACAGGGTTACTAGCGGGAGGCGATACGCAGTATTTT
TRBV29-1	NA	NA	TRBJ2-7	CSVGEFSYEQYF	TGCAGCGTTGGGGAATTCTCCTACGAGCAGTACTTC
TRBV18	TRBD2	many	TRBJ2-7	CASSRLAGQGEQYF	TGTGCCAGCTCACGACTAGCGGGACAAGGCGAGCAGTACTTC
TRBV28	NA	many	TRBJ1-6	CASRRSPAGNSPLHF	TGTGCCAGCAGACGCAGTCCTGCGGGTAATTCACCCCTCCACTTT
TRBV3-1	NA	once	TRBJ2-7	CTSSHSAQAYEQYF	TGTACCAGCAGCCACTCGGCCCAAGCCTACGAGCAGTACTTC
TRBV28	TRBD1	many	TRBJ2-7	CASSLWQGAQSEQYF	TGTGCCAGCAGTTTATGGCAGGGGGCGCAGAGCGAGCAGTACTTC
TRBV27	NA	medium-sized	TRBJ1-1	CASTSGTRNTEAFF	TGTGCCAGCACAAGTGGGACACGGAACACTGAAGCTTTCTTT
TRBV21-1	NA	many	TRBJ1-6	CASSKSSPQGSPLHF	TGTGCCAGCAGCAAATCGAGCCCACAGGGATCACCCCTCCACTTT